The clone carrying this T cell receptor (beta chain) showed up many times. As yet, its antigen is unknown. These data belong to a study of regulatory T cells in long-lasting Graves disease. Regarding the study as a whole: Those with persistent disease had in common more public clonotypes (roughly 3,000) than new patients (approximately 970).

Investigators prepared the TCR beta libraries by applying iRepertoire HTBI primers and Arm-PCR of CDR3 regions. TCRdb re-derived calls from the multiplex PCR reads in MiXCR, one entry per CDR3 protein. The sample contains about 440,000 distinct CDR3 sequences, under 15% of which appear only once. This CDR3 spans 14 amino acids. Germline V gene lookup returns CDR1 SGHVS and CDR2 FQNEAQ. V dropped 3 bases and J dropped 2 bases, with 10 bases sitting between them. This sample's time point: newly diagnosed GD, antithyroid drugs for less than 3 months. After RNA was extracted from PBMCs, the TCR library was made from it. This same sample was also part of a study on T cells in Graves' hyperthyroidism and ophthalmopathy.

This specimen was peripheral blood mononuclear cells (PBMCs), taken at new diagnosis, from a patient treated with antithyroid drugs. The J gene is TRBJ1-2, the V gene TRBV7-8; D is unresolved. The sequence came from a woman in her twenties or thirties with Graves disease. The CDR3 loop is CASSFADSNYGYTF. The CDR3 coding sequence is TGTGCCAGCAGCTTCGCCGATTCCAACTATGGCTACACCTTC.